This entry lists 25 T cell receptor beta chains sequenced from one sample in a study of blood T cell repertoires in COVID-19. Sequenced by immunoSEQ multiplex PCR; TCRdb stores in-frame clones only, minus some. The data hold a few hundred thousand clones, with under 90% observed a single time. The sequenced material came from PBMCs or T cells enriched from blood (not recorded which). These receptor sequences come from a woman aged 25-40 years who had recovered from COVID-19.

This rearrangement joins TRBV9 to TRBJ1-2, with unresolved D. The germline CDR1 and CDR2 sequences are SGDLS and YYNGEE. Between the trimmed V and J ends, which lost 0 bases and 6 bases, there was a span of 9 bases. The CDR3 runs to 13 residues. The CDR3 DNA follows: TGTGCCAGCAGCGTAGGAGGGCCAAATGGCTACACCTTC. Protein sequence: CASSVGGPNGYTF.

The chain uses TRBV5-1 and TRBJ1-5, with D tentatively TRBD1 (6 bases). The V end lost 4 bases, the J end lost 3 bases, and 8 bases lay between the germline ends. CDR1 is SGHRS and CDR2 is YFSETQ in the germline V gene. The CDR3 totals 13 residues. The CDR3 bases are TGCGCCAGCAGCGTGGGGGCCAATCAGCCCCAGCATTTT. Its protein is CASSVGANQPQHF. The complete variable domain, with remaining parts taken from reference TRBV5-1 and TRBJ1-5, reads KAGVTQTPRYLIKTRGQQVTLSCSPISGHRSVSWYQQTPGQGLQFLFEYFSETQRNKGNFPGRFSGRQFSNSRSEMNVSTLELGDSALYLCASSVGANQPQHFGDGTRLSIL.

This clone occurred a few times. V usage is TRBV7-3 and J usage is TRBJ1-1; the D gene is possibly TRBD1 (5 bases). The germline gives CDR1 SGHTA, CDR2 FQGTGA. V dropped 0 bases and J dropped 0 bases, with 8 bases sitting between them. The CDR3 length is 15 residues. The CDR3, as DNA: TGTGCCAGCAGCTTAACCCGGACAATGAACACTGAAGCTTTCTTT. Amino acids: CASSLTRTMNTEAFF.

The chain uses TRBV5-1 and TRBJ2-1; a weak D match, TRBD1 (6 bases). The CDR3 spans 17 residues. CDR1 is SGHRS, CDR2 YFSETQ, per germline. Trimming cost V 3 bases and J 9 bases, with 25 bases left between them. The CDR3 here is CASSYQQGVSAVGEQFF. In nucleotides, the CDR3 is TGCGCCAGCAGCTACCAACAGGGCGTGTCAGCTGTGGGTGAGCAGTTCTTC.

The chain carries TRBV27 and TRBJ2-3; 8 nucleotides agree with TRBD2. The V gene end was trimmed by 5 bases and the J gene end by 3 bases; junction bases not matched to a gene: 13. The length of the CDR3 is 17 residues. The germline V gene encodes CDR1 MNHEY and CDR2 SMNVEV (reference sequence). CDR3 amino acids: CASSAPGLGSLTDTQYF. The CDR3, as DNA: TGTGCCAGCAGTGCACCGGGACTAGGAAGCCTTACAGATACGCAGTATTTT.

The chain uses TRBV7-8 and TRBJ2-6, with 8 positions matching TRBD1. J lost 1 base, V lost 5 bases, and 7 bases had no gene match. The CDR3 is 17 residues long. Germline CDR1 is SGHVS and CDR2 is FQNEAQ. CDR3 nucleotides: TGTGCCAGCAGCCTGGGGACAGGCCGTTCTGGGGCCAACGTCCTGACTTTC. Amino acids: CASSLGTGRSGANVLTF.

At least ten counts were recorded for this clone. This chain joins TRBV19 and TRBJ2-5, with 8 bases that match TRBD1. This CDR3 is 17 amino acids long. The V gene's germline CDR1 is LNHDA and CDR2 SQIVND (reference sequence). With 2 bases clipped from V and 1 base from J, the junction kept 9 bases outside the gene matches. Here the CDR3 DNA reads TGTGCCAGTAGTATAACCGGGGACAGGTCATCCCAAGAGACCCAGTACTTC. Amino acid sequence: CASSITGDRSSQETQYF.

The chain carries TRBV4-1 and TRBJ2-1, with TRBD2 identical over 8 bases. Germline assignment: CDR1 MGHRA and CDR2 YSYEKL. The trim removed 0 bases at V and 0 bases at J, leaving 4 bases unmatched. The CDR3 is 17 amino acids. The CDR3 nucleotides are TGCGCCAGCAGCCAAGACGGCGGGGGGAGCTCCTACAATGAGCAGTTCTTC. This encodes CASSQDGGGSSYNEQFF.

In its sample, this clone was seen once. The chain has TRBV12-3 or TRBV12-4 and TRBJ2-3; no clear D gene. V was pared by 3 bases and J by 6 bases, with 10 bases between. The CDR3 spans 13 residues. The CDR3 sequence is CASSFPPRDTQYF. The CDR3 coding sequence is TGTGCCAGCAGTTTCCCCCCTCGGGATACGCAGTATTTT.

The chain couples TRBV7-2 to TRBJ2-1, with 9 positions matching TRBD1. Germline V gives CDR1 SGHTA, CDR2 FQGNSA. This CDR3 has 16 amino acids. V lost 0 bases to trimming and J lost 4 bases; unmatched junction nucleotides: 4. For the CDR3, the DNA is TGTGCCAGCAGCTTAGCGGGACAGGGAAGGTACAATGAGCAGTTCTTC. It encodes CASSLAGQGRYNEQFF.

The chain is built from TRBV19 and TRBJ2-7; 9 bases fit TRBD2. J was trimmed by 5 bases and V by 6 bases; bases with no gene match: 5. CDR1 LNHDA and CDR2 SQIVND come from the germline V gene (reference sequence). The CDR3 totals 13 residues. The CDR3, as DNA: TGTGCCAGTAGCACTAGCGGGTCCCACGAGCAGTACTTC. Its translation is CASSTSGSHEQYF.

The genes are TRBV2 and TRBJ2-4, with 7 bases fitting TRBD1. The CDR3 totals 15 residues. Trimming took 4 bases from V and 3 from J; bases not matched to a gene: 6. CDR1 and CDR2 (germline): SNHLY, FYNNEI. CDR3 nucleotide sequence: TGTGCCAGCAGTGTGGGACAGAAGCTCAAAAACATTCAGTACTTC. Translating it yields CASSVGQKLKNIQYF. Complete variable domain (other parts from reference TRBV2 and TRBJ2-4): EPEVTQTPSHQVTQMGQEVILRCVPISNHLYFYWYRQILGQKVEFLVSFYNNEISEKSEIFDDQFSVERPDGSNFTLKIRSTKLEDSAMYFCASSVGQKLKNIQYFGAGTRLSVL.

The chain employs TRBV4-1 and TRBJ1-1; D not resolved. The CDR3 runs 15 residues. The ends were cut back, 0 bases at V and 7 bases at J, with 15 bases in the middle. CDR1 and CDR2 (germline): MGHRA, YSYEKL. The CDR3 spells CASSQDRDWGFEAFF. The DNA of the CDR3 is TGCGCCAGCAGCCAAGATCGGGATTGGGGTTTTGAAGCTTTCTTT.

V and J are TRBV12-5 and TRBJ1-6; possible D gene TRBD1, 5 bases. The CDR3 runs to 15 residues. V dropped 0 bases and J dropped 14 bases, with 17 bases sitting between them. The V gene's germline CDR1 is LGHNT and CDR2 FRNRAP. CDR3 loop: CASGLVPGGRRALHF. In DNA, the CDR3 is TGTGCTAGTGGTTTGGTACCCGGGGGAAGGAGGGCCCTCCACTTT.

The chain carries TRBV6-5 and TRBJ1-2, with no clear D. This CDR3 region has 13 residues. Trimming took off 2 bases at V and 7 bases at J, with 11 bases between the two ends. CDR1 and CDR2 (germline): MNHEY, SVGAGI. The CDR3 protein is CASSYVLTGGYTF. CDR3 nucleotide sequence: TGTGCCAGCAGTTACGTCCTTACGGGTGGCTACACCTTC.

The genes are TRBV3-1 (or the pseudogene TRBV3-2) and TRBJ2-3; D not resolved. V was cut by 0 bases and J by 8 bases, with 9 bases left in between. This CDR3 comprises 13 residues. Germline V gene sequence: CDR1 LGHDT, CDR2 YNNKEL (reference sequence). The CDR3 protein is CASSQDKESTQYF. CDR3 in DNA: TGTGCCAGCAGCCAAGATAAAGAGAGTACGCAGTATTTT.

V and J are TRBV5-4 and TRBJ1-2; D unclear. V gave up 4 bases and J gave up 3 bases, with 13 bases separating them. CDR3 length equals 14 residues. From germline, CDR1 is SGHNT and CDR2 YYREEE (reference sequence). The CDR3 here is CASSASSSDYGYTF. The CDR3 DNA sequence: TGTGCCAGCAGCGCTTCCTCAAGCGACTATGGCTACACCTTC.

The chain couples TRBV3-1 (or the pseudogene TRBV3-2) to TRBJ2-7; 8 nucleotides match TRBD1. The CDR3 runs 15 residues. CDR1 and CDR2 from the germline V gene are LGHDT and YNNKEL (reference sequence). V lost 5 bases to trimming and J lost 0 bases; unmatched junction nucleotides: 6. The CDR3 loop reads CASSKRTGSSYEQYF. CDR3 nucleotides: TGTGCCAGCAGCAAAAGGACAGGGAGCTCCTACGAGCAGTACTTC.

J is TRBJ2-3 and V is TRBV7-3; 14 bases align to TRBD2. Germline assignment: CDR1 SGHTA and CDR2 FQGTGA. The CDR3 extends over 18 amino acids. V lost 5 bases, J lost 7 bases, and 14 bases stayed unmatched. The CDR3 DNA follows: TGTGCCAGCAGCCTTGAGCCGGGACTAGCGGGAGTTAGGTATACGCAGTATTTT. It yields the protein CASSLEPGLAGVRYTQYF.

The chain is built from TRBV12-3 or TRBV12-4 and TRBJ1-1; tentatively, D is TRBD1 (5 bases). V was shortened by 6 bases and J by 9 bases, with 17 bases between the two germline ends. CDR3 length equals 13 residues. CDR3 DNA sequence: TGTGCCAGCAGCTCGAAGGGGCCCCTCAAAGCTTTCTTT. This sequence encodes CASSSKGPLKAFF.

The rearrangement uses TRBV15 and TRBJ2-1; the D is unclear. V was trimmed by 4 bases and J by 2 bases, leaving 6 bases between them. Germline V lookup: CDR1 LNHNV, CDR2 YYDKDF (reference sequence). This CDR3 comprises 13 residues. CDR3 amino acids: CATSIVTYNEQFF. CDR3 in DNA: TGTGCCACCAGCATCGTTACCTACAATGAGCAGTTCTTC.

This chain connects TRBV4-1 to TRBJ2-1; tentatively, D is TRBD2 (6 bases). The length of the CDR3 is 15 residues. V dropped 4 bases and J dropped 2 bases, with 12 bases sitting between them. Germline V CDR1 and CDR2: MGHRA, YSYEKL. CDR3 nucleotide sequence: TGCGCCAGCAGCCTAGTAGCGGAAGCCTACAATGAGCAGTTCTTC. Translation: CASSLVAEAYNEQFF.

CDR3 loop: CASSRGLGQATYEQYF. CDR3 DNA: TGTGCCAGCAGCCGGGGGTTGGGACAGGCCACCTACGAGCAGTACTTC. The chain recombines TRBV5-4 with TRBJ2-7, with 8 bases identical to TRBD1. This CDR3 is built from 16 residues. V dropped 4 bases and J dropped 2; count of bases not matched to a gene: 11. Germline V lookup: CDR1 SGHNT, CDR2 YYREEE (reference sequence).

The V and J genes are TRBV28 and TRBJ2-7, with D tentatively TRBD1 (5 bases). The CDR3 loop spans 13 amino acids. From germline, CDR1 is MDHEN and CDR2 SYDVKM. The ends were cut back, 6 bases at V and 2 bases at J, with 11 bases in the middle. The CDR3 DNA is TGTGCCAGCAGCCCACAGGTAGCCTACGAGCAGTACTTC. Protein sequence: CASSPQVAYEQYF.

The V and J genes are TRBV29-1 and TRBJ1-2; 9 bases line up with TRBD1. Unmatched junction bases numbered 5, after V lost 4 bases and J lost 5 bases. From germline, CDR1 is SQVTM and CDR2 ANQGSEA. There are 13 residues in the CDR3. CDR3: CSVGTGGMYGYTF. In DNA form, the CDR3 reads TGCAGCGTTGGTACAGGGGGCATGTATGGCTACACCTTC. Looking up the rest from reference TRBV29-1 and TRBJ1-2 gives the full variable domain: SAVISQKPSRDICQRGTSLTIQCQVDSQVTMMFWYRQQPGQSLTLIATANQGSEATYESGFVIDKFPISRPNLTFSTLTVSNMSPEDSSIYLCSVGTGGMYGYTFGSGTRLTVV.